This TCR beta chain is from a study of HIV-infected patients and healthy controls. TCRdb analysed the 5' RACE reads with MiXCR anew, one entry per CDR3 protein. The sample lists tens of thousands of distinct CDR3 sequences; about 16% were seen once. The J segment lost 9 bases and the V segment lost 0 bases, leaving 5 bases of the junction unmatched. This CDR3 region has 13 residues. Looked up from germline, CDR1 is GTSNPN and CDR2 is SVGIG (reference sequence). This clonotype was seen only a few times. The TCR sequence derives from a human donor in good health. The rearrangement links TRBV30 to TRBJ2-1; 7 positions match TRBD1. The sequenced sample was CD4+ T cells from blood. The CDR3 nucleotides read TGTGCCTGGAGTGTAACAGGGGCTGGTGAGCAGTTCTTC. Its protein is CAWSVTGAGEQFF.